Listed below are T cell receptor beta chains from one sample, sequenced in a study of T cells in Graves' hyperthyroidism and ophthalmopathy. MiXCR was run by TCRdb on the multiplex PCR reads, yielding one entry per CDR3 protein. The repertoire consists of about 570,000 distinct CDR3 sequences, with more than 45% occurring once and the leading ten covering under 20%. Specimen: peripheral blood or thyroid tissue (not recorded which). Receptor source: an adult woman with Graves' disease, either hyperthyroidism or ophthalmopathy (not recorded which). Both conserved end residues are part of each CDR3. The D gene is left open where the match is weak. Expanded clones get a size class; other rows say once, few or many, or leave the size out.

V	D	size	J	DNA	CDR3
TRBV6-5	.	.	TRBJ1-2	TGTGCCAGCAGTTTTTCGGGGAGTAACTATGGCTACACCTTC	CASSFSGSNYGYTF
TRBV29-1	.	.	TRBJ2-6	TGCAGCGTTCGCGTAGGGGCCAACGTCCTGACTTTC	CSVRVGANVLTF
TRBV29-1	.	many	TRBJ2-2	TGCAGCGTTGGACGAGGAATCGGCGGGGAGCTGTTTTTT	CSVGRGIGGELFF
TRBV7-9	TRBD1	many	TRBJ1-6	TGTGCCAGCAGCTCCCACGACAGGGGACCCTACTCACCCCTCCACTTT	CASSSHDRGPYSPLHF
TRBV10-3	.	.	TRBJ2-5	TGTGCCACCAGTGATGCATCTCTTGGGGAGACCCAGTACTTC	CATSDASLGETQYF
TRBV20-1	.	.	TRBJ1-3	TGCAGTGCTCGCAGGGAGGCCTCTGGAAACACCATATATTTT	CSARREASGNTIYF
TRBV20-1	.	many	TRBJ1-5	TGCAGTGCTAGAGATGGGTCGCGGATTCACAATCAGCCCCAGCATTTT	CSARDGSRIHNQPQHF
TRBV20-1	TRBD2	medium-sized	TRBJ2-5	TGCAGTGCTAGAGATGAAGGGGTAGCGGGAGATGGGGGAGAGACCCAGTACTTC	CSARDEGVAGDGGETQYF
TRBV2	.	.	TRBJ1-2	TGTGCCAGCAGACGGACGGAATCCTATGGCTACACCTTC	CASRRTESYGYTF
TRBV7-9	.	once	TRBJ2-2	TGTGCCAGCAGCCAAGGCTCAGGGGAGCTGTTTTTT	CASSQGSGELFF
TRBV5-1	.	.	TRBJ2-5	TGCGCCAGCAGCCCTGACCCAGGAGAGACCCAGTACTTC	CASSPDPGETQYF
TRBV20-1	.	many	TRBJ2-5	TGCAGTGCTAACCGACAGGTTGGAGAGACCCAGTACTTC	CSANRQVGETQYF
TRBV6-1	.	many	TRBJ1-5	TGTGCCAGCAGTGGACAGGCCGCGGGAGATCAGCCCCAGCATTTT	CASSGQAAGDQPQHF
TRBV25-1	TRBD2	.	TRBJ2-5	TGTGCCAGCAGTGAAACGGGAGGGAGGTGGGAGACCCAGTACTTC	CASSETGGRWETQYF
TRBV7-6	.	few	TRBJ1-2	TGTGCCAGCAGCCCCCAGGAGAACTATGGCTACACCTTC	CASSPQENYGYTF
TRBV19	.	.	TRBJ2-6	TGTGCCAGTAGTAACGGCATGGTAGCCAGGGCCAACGTCCTGACTTTC	CASSNGMVARANVLTF
TRBV19	.	.	TRBJ1-5	TGTGCCAGCAGGGGTAGGGAGGTCGGACAGCCCCAGCATTTT	CASRGREVGQPQHF
TRBV15	.	.	TRBJ1-5	TGTGCCACCAGCAGAGAGGGTTCACAGCCCCAGCATTTT	CATSREGSQPQHF
TRBV15	.	many	TRBJ1-2	TGTGCCACCAGCAGCAACAGGGTAAACTATGGCTACACCTTC	CATSSNRVNYGYTF
TRBV10-2	TRBD2	.	TRBJ2-3	TGCGCCAGCAGTGAAAGAGCGGGGGCAGATACGCAGTATTTT	CASSERAGADTQYF
TRBV2	TRBD1	many	TRBJ1-1	TGTGCCAGCAGCGTTAGGGGACAGGAAGTCACTGAAGCTTTCTTT	CASSVRGQEVTEAFF
TRBV28	.	few	TRBJ2-7	TGTGCCAGCAGGTCAACGGGCGGCGCCGAGCAGTACTTC	CASRSTGGAEQYF
TRBV6-5	.	many	TRBJ2-2	TGTGCCAGCAGTTCTAGATCTAGGGGGGAGCTGTTTTTT	CASSSRSRGELFF
TRBV15	TRBD2	many	TRBJ2-5	TGTGCCACCAGCGGGGGAGGGGAAAACCTCCAAGAGACCCAGTACTTC	CATSGGGENLQETQYF
TRBV7-3	TRBD1	.	TRBJ1-2	TGTGCCAGCAGCTTGTCGCAGGGGGCCAGCTACACCTTC	CASSLSQGASYTF
TRBV7-8	.	many	TRBJ2-5	TGTGCCAGCAGCTTAGGGGGAGGGGGATTTGGAGAGACCCAGTACTTC	CASSLGGGGFGETQYF
TRBV5-1	.	many	TRBJ1-3	TGCGCCAGCAGCTTGGATGGGGGGCGGAAAGGAAACACCATATATTTT	CASSLDGGRKGNTIYF
TRBV19	.	.	TRBJ1-1	TGTGCCAGTGGCCCGTGGACATTAGAAGCTTTCTTT	CASGPWTLEAFF
TRBV9	.	many	TRBJ2-7	TGTGCCAGCAGCAAAAATTGGGGGACCGAGCAGTACTTC	CASSKNWGTEQYF
TRBV25-1	.	.	TRBJ1-3	TGTGCCAGCAGTGACAGCTCCAACTCTGGAAACACCATATATTTT	CASSDSSNSGNTIYF
TRBV6-5	.	many	TRBJ2-7	TGTGCCAGCAGTTACGGTCGGACAAGACCCACCTACGAGCAGTACTTC	CASSYGRTRPTYEQYF
TRBV7-2	TRBD1	few	TRBJ1-2	TGTGCCAGCAGCTACCAAAGTGGGACAGGGCTGGGCTATGGCTACACCTTC	CASSYQSGTGLGYGYTF
TRBV20-1	.	many	TRBJ1-4	TGCAGTGCTAGAGCGGGATCGACTAATGAAAAACTGTTTTTT	CSARAGSTNEKLFF
TRBV20-1	.	many	TRBJ2-7	TGCAGTGCTAGGATAACGGAGAACGAGCAGTACTTC	CSARITENEQYF
TRBV10-3	.	.	TRBJ1-5	TGTGCCAGCAGTCCGACAGGAGCCACGCAGCCCCAGCATTTT	CASSPTGATQPQHF
TRBV7-9	TRBD1	.	TRBJ1-5	TGTGCCAGCAGCTTCGGGACAGTTTTTCATCAGCCCCAGCATTTT	CASSFGTVFHQPQHF
TRBV24-1	.	.	TRBJ1-2	TGTGCCACCAGTTTGCGGGGGTTCTATGGCTACACCTTC	CATSLRGFYGYTF
TRBV29-1	.	many	TRBJ2-5	TGCAGCGTTGATCAGGGTTCAGGGGAGACCCAGTACTTC	CSVDQGSGETQYF
TRBV2	.	.	TRBJ1-1	TGTGCCAGCAGGCCCGGGACGAACACTGAAGCTTTCTTT	CASRPGTNTEAFF
TRBV20-1	TRBD1	many	TRBJ1-1	TGCAGTGCTCGACAGGGGGCAGGTGAAGCTTTCTTT	CSARQGAGEAFF
TRBV4-2	.	.	TRBJ1-6	TGTGCCAGCAGCCAAGAAGGAGGGGGTCAAGGGTATTCACCCCTCCACTTT	CASSQEGGGQGYSPLHF
TRBV10-2	.	many	TRBJ2-7	TGCGCCAGCACCGGGTTATGGGGGGAAACCTACGAGCAGTACTTC	CASTGLWGETYEQYF
TRBV7-9	.	many	TRBJ1-5	TGTGCCAGCAGCTTTCCAGGGGAGGAACAGCCCCAGCATTTT	CASSFPGEEQPQHF
TRBV29-1	.	few	TRBJ1-1	TGCAGCGTTGAAGACACGGGCTTGGTTAAGGCTTTCTTT	CSVEDTGLVKAFF
TRBV5-5	TRBD2	.	TRBJ2-5	TGTGCCAGCAGCTTTCAACGACTAGCGGTTGAGGCCCAGTACTTC	CASSFQRLAVEAQYF
TRBV6-5	TRBD1	.	TRBJ1-3	TGTGCCAGCAGTCCTTCAACAGGGGCCTCTGGAAACACCGTATATTTT	CASSPSTGASGNTVYF
TRBV6-6	.	many	TRBJ1-6	TGTGCCAGCAGTTACTCGAGCAGGGCCCCATCACCCCTCCACTTT	CASSYSSRAPSPLHF
TRBV29-1	TRBD2	once	TRBJ2-5	TGCAGCGGAGGACTAGAGAGGGAGACCCAGTACTTC	CSGGLERETQYF
TRBV4-1	TRBD1	many	TRBJ1-2	TGCGCCAGCAGCTTTGAGGGGGCCCGGGGCTATGGCTACACCTTC	CASSFEGARGYGYTF
TRBV7-9	TRBD2	.	TRBJ2-5	TGTGCCAGCAGCCCCGGACTAGCGAAAGTAAAGGGGGAGACCCAGTACTTC	CASSPGLAKVKGETQYF
TRBV14	TRBD1	.	TRBJ1-1	TGTGCCAGCAGCCGTTCCGGGACAGGGCTTTACGCTTTCTTT	CASSRSGTGLYAFF
TRBV11-3	.	.	TRBJ2-2	TGTGCCAGCGGTCCAAACTTATCCTACGGCACCGGGGAGCTGTTTTTT	CASGPNLSYGTGELFF
TRBV2	.	.	TRBJ2-5	TGTGCCAGCAATTGGCCCGGAGGGGACGGGACCCAGTACTTC	CASNWPGGDGTQYF
TRBV20-1	.	.	TRBJ2-5	TGCAGTGCCCCGACTATGGGGGAGACCCAGTACTTC	CSAPTMGETQYF
TRBV15	.	.	TRBJ2-7	TGTGCCACCAGCAGCTCGGACTACGAGCAGTACTTC	CATSSSDYEQYF